Shown below are 24 T cell receptor beta chains from a single sample sequenced in a study of regulatory T cells in long-lasting Graves disease. Arm-PCR of CDR3 regions with iRepertoire HTBI primers generated TCR beta libraries. TCRdb used MiXCR to reprocess the multiplex PCR reads, holding one entry per CDR3 protein. The table shows 450,000 to 600,000 distinct CDR3 sequences, with 15% to 20% occurring only once. Time point defined: newly diagnosed GD, antithyroid drugs for less than 3 months. PBMCs were the source of the RNA used for TCR sequencing. The data were also submitted as part of a second study, on T cells in Graves' hyperthyroidism and ophthalmopathy.

Sample: peripheral blood mononuclear cells (PBMCs), taken at new diagnosis, from a patient treated with antithyroid drugs. These receptor sequences come from a man aged 35 to 55 with Graves disease.

This clonotype came up many times. The chain carries TRBV28 and TRBJ1-4, with TRBD1 matching 9 bases. Germline lookup yields CDR1 MDHEN and CDR2 SYDVKM. The V segment lost 3 bases and the J segment 0 bases; nucleotides outside the gene matches: 14. The CDR3 length is 20 residues. The CDR3 is CASSLSPGQGFLATNEKLFF. CDR3 bases: TGTGCCAGCAGTTTGTCACCGGGACAGGGATTTCTCGCAACTAATGAAAAACTGTTTTTT.

This chain joins TRBV28 and TRBJ2-2; possibly TRBD1 or TRBD2 for D (5 bases each). The CDR3 contains 12 residues. The V gene's germline CDR1 is MDHEN and CDR2 SYDVKM. Trimming took 8 bases from V and 9 from J, leaving 13 bases between them. CDR3: CASGTGRRELFF. The CDR3 region has the DNA TGTGCCAGCGGAACGGGGCGAAGGGAGCTGTTTTTT.

In this sample, this clonotype turned up many times. V is TRBV9 and J is TRBJ1-3, with D unresolved. The germline gives CDR1 SGDLS, CDR2 YYNGEE. The CDR3 has 16 amino acids. V shed 0 bases and J shed 0 bases, with 10 bases lying between them. CDR3 nucleotides: TGTGCCAGCAGCGTAGTCGGTCGAAGCTCTGGAAACACCATATATTTT. Protein: CASSVVGRSSGNTIYF. The variable domain in full, completed from reference TRBV9 and TRBJ1-3, reads DSGVTQTPKHLITATGQRVTLRCSPRSGDLSVYWYQQSLDQGLQFLIQYYNGEERAKGNILERFSAQQFPDLHSELNLSSLELGDSALYFCASSVVGRSSGNTIYFGEGSWLTVV.

This clonotype occurred many times. The chain has TRBV3-1 and TRBJ2-7, with a tentative D call TRBD1 (6 bases). V was shortened by 1 base and J by 3 bases, with 10 bases between the two germline ends. Germline V gene data show CDR1 as LGHDT and CDR2 as YNNKEL (reference sequence). The CDR3 runs to 14 residues. CDR3 coding DNA: TGTGCCAGCAGCCAAGCCGGACAGATCTACGAGCAGTACTTC. It specifies CASSQAGQIYEQYF.

The rearrangement uses TRBV29-1 and TRBJ2-7; weak D call: TRBD2 (6 bases). V was shortened by 5 bases and J by 4 bases, with 15 bases between the two germline ends. The CDR3 is made up of 13 amino acids. Germline-derived CDR1 and CDR2 are SQVTM and ANQGSEA. Written as DNA, the CDR3 is TGCAGCGTTTCATCTCCCGGGACTTACGAGCAGTACTTC. This gives the protein CSVSSPGTYEQYF.

The sample holds many counts of this clonotype. The V call is TRBV20-1, the J call TRBJ2-7, with D possibly TRBD1 on 6 matching bases. Germline values: CDR1 DFQATT, CDR2 SNEGSKA (reference sequence). V lost 4 bases and J 3 bases, leaving 13 bases between the germline ends. This CDR3 has 13 amino acids. The CDR3 nucleotides read TGCAGTGCTAACGGGGACACTATCTACGAGCAGTACTTC. This sequence encodes CSANGDTIYEQYF.

This clonotype appeared many times. This chain links TRBV9 with TRBJ2-7, with D perhaps matching TRBD2 (6 bases). The length of the CDR3 is 18 residues. V was clipped by 0 bases and J by 3 bases, with 22 bases between them. Germline CDR1 reads SGDLS; CDR2 reads YYNGEE. The CDR3 nucleotides read TGTGCCAGCAGCGTAGGGGCAACACCGGAGGGCAGGGACTACGAGCAGTACTTC. Residues: CASSVGATPEGRDYEQYF.

On this clonotype itself: A read error may explain this, as a much larger clone is one base away. The rearrangement joins TRBV2 to TRBJ2-7; D remains ambiguous. The V gene lost 10 bases and the J gene lost 4 bases, with 14 bases spanning the gap. Germline V lookup: CDR1 SNHLY, CDR2 FYNNEI. The CDR3 is 12 residues long. CDR3 protein: CATSRSLYEQYF. In nucleotides, the CDR3 is TGTGCCACTTCGCGGAGTTTATACGAGCAGTACTTC.

In this sample, this clonotype turned up a few times. The chain joins TRBV13 to TRBJ2-7; 11 bases align to TRBD1. The CDR3 has 19 residues. After removal of 8 bases from V and 0 bases from J, the junction contained 18 bases not matched to a gene. Germline CDR1 is PRHDT and CDR2 is FYEKMQ (reference sequence). CDR3 DNA: TGTGCCAGCGTACCTATCGGGGACAGGGGGTTTGGGAACTCCTACGAGCAGTACTTC. It yields the protein CASVPIGDRGFGNSYEQYF.

This sequence joins TRBV29-1 and TRBJ1-3; a possible D gene is TRBD1 (6 bases). Germline-derived CDR1 and CDR2 are SQVTM and ANQGSEA. CDR3 length equals 12 residues. Deletions cut 3 bases from V and 5 bases from J, with 8 bases between. Here the CDR3 reads CSVDRGRNTIYF. In DNA, the CDR3 is TGCAGCGTTGACAGGGGAAGAAACACCATATATTTT.

This clonotype has a count of ten or more. Mismatch with germline at one junction end may stem from a read error. The V and J genes are TRBV5-1 and TRBJ2-7; perhaps TRBD2 as D (5 bases). The V gene's germline CDR1 is SGHRS and CDR2 YFSETQ. The length of the CDR3 is 14 residues. The CDR3 is CASSLDSSSYEQYF. In DNA, the CDR3 is TGTGCCAGCAGCTTGGACTCCAGCTCCTACGAGCAGTACTTC.

The J gene is TRBJ1-2, the V gene TRBV29-1; D is possibly TRBD1 (6 bases). The CDR3 is made up of 16 amino acids. Germline V gives CDR1 SQVTM, CDR2 ANQGSEA. V lost 3 bases and J 3 bases, leaving 20 bases between the germline ends. The CDR3 region is CSVDLGQSRNDYGYTF. As DNA, the CDR3 is TGCAGCGTTGATTTAGGACAGAGTAGGAACGACTATGGCTACACCTTC.

The chain uses TRBV9 and TRBJ2-2; D gene unclear. Germline CDR1 reads SGDLS; CDR2 reads YYNGEE. V shed 2 bases and J shed 1 base, with 12 bases lying between them. The CDR3 loop spans 16 amino acids. The CDR3 loop is CASSVAVWGNTGELFF. The CDR3 DNA sequence: TGTGCCAGCAGCGTGGCCGTTTGGGGGAACACCGGGGAGCTGTTTTTT.

This clonotype was detected ten times or more. The chain joins TRBV2 to TRBJ2-7; D is ambiguous. V was pared by 6 bases and J by 6 bases, with 9 bases between. The germline CDR1 and CDR2 sequences are SNHLY and FYNNEI. This CDR3 contains 11 residues. The DNA for the CDR3 is TGTGCCAGCAGAGACGTCTCCGAGCAGTACTTC. The encoded protein is CASRDVSEQYF.

The gene calls are TRBV7-9 and TRBJ2-5; D is undetermined. V lost 5 bases to trimming and J lost 4 bases, with 17 bases between them. The CDR3 is 15 amino acids. Germline CDR1 SEHNR, CDR2 FQNEAQ (reference sequence). CDR3 sequence: CASSQVGSRGETQYF. In DNA, the CDR3 is TGTGCCAGCAGCCAAGTAGGCTCCCGAGGAGAGACCCAGTACTTC.

This clonotype occurred many times. The rearrangement joins TRBV6-2 or TRBV6-3 to TRBJ2-5; 8 bases align to TRBD1. The germline V gene encodes CDR1 MNHEY and CDR2 SVGEGT. V lost 6 bases to trimming and J lost 4 bases; unmatched junction nucleotides: 16. The CDR3 has 17 residues. CDR3 sequence: CASRRSRGRVEVETQYF. In DNA form, the CDR3 reads TGTGCCAGCAGGCGATCCAGGGGGCGAGTAGAAGTAGAGACCCAGTACTTC.

This clonotype was seen many times. This sequence joins TRBV29-1 and TRBJ2-3, with no clear D. V lost 5 bases and J 0 bases, leaving 15 bases between the germline ends. In germline, CDR1 is SQVTM, CDR2 ANQGSEA. CDR3 length equals 15 residues. The CDR3 nucleotides read TGCAGCGTTCGAGACGAACCATCTAGCACAGATACGCAGTATTTT. As protein: CSVRDEPSSTDTQYF.

This clonotype has ten or more counts. The chain carries TRBV10-3 and TRBJ1-1; no clear D gene. CDR3 length: 15 residues. Per germline, CDR1 ENHRY and CDR2 SYGVKD. V was pared by 4 bases and J by 6 bases, with 18 bases between. This CDR3 reads CAISGPEKGLAEAFF. The DNA of the CDR3 is TGTGCCATCAGTGGACCAGAGAAGGGATTAGCTGAAGCTTTCTTT.

Many counts were recorded for this clonotype. The J gene is TRBJ2-4, the V gene TRBV28, with D perhaps TRBD1 (6 bases). This CDR3 region has 16 residues. Per the germline V gene, CDR1 is MDHEN and CDR2 is SYDVKM. V was shortened by 6 bases and J by 1 base, with 16 bases between the two germline ends. The CDR3 region is CASRRPGVAAKNIQYF. The CDR3 coding sequence is TGTGCCAGCAGACGACCAGGGGTAGCGGCCAAAAACATTCAGTACTTC.

The chain combines TRBV6-2 or TRBV6-3 with TRBJ2-1, with 7 bases identical to TRBD2. In germline, CDR1 is MNHEY, CDR2 SVGEGT. The CDR3 is 16 residues long. The V segment lost 0 bases and the J segment 0 bases; nucleotides outside the gene matches: 2. This CDR3 is CASSYSASGSYNEQFF. DNA of the CDR3: TGTGCCAGCAGTTACTCGGCTAGCGGCTCCTACAATGAGCAGTTCTTC.

The V gene is TRBV11-1, the J gene TRBJ2-7; TRBD2 agrees at 10 bases. V lost 3 bases, J lost 1 base, and 6 bases stayed unmatched. The V gene's germline CDR1 is SGHAT and CDR2 FQDESV (reference sequence). The CDR3 spans 16 residues. CDR3 bases: TGTGCCAGCAGCTTCTCGACTAGCGGGTTTTCCTACGAGCAGTACTTC. It translates to CASSFSTSGFSYEQYF.

The chain is built from TRBV20-1 and TRBJ1-1; TRBD1 is a possible D gene (6 bases). The CDR3 extends over 14 amino acids. The germline CDR1 and CDR2 sequences are DFQATT and SNEGSKA (reference sequence). Trimming pared 5 bases from V and 0 bases from J, leaving 13 bases between. The CDR3 loop reads CSAFRTDMNTEAFF. The CDR3 DNA reads as TGCAGTGCTTTCCGGACAGATATGAACACTGAAGCTTTCTTT.

This clonotype was counted ten times or more. This rearrangement joins TRBV6-2 or TRBV6-3 to TRBJ2-3, with TRBD1 identical over 9 bases. The CDR3 is made up of 16 amino acids. V dropped 2 bases and J dropped 4; count of bases not matched to a gene: 7. Germline loops: CDR1 MNHEY, CDR2 SVGEGT. The CDR3 nucleotides are TGTGCCAGCAGTTACCGCGACAGGGGGGTGGCAGATACGCAGTATTTT. Translating gives CASSYRDRGVADTQYF.

This clonotype was seen only a few times. The V call is TRBV20-1, the J call TRBJ1-2; D is unclear. CDR3 length equals 13 residues. V was pared by 5 bases and J by 2 bases, with 12 bases between. Germline V CDR1 and CDR2: DFQATT, SNEGSKA (reference sequence). The CDR3 loop is CSALRGGNYGYTF. The CDR3 nucleotides read TGCAGTGCTCTCCGGGGAGGCAACTATGGCTACACCTTC.